The 6 T cell receptor beta chains given below trace back to one sample, sequenced in a study of T cell responses to AZD1222 COVID-19 vaccine. Profiled with immunoSEQ multiplex PCR; TCRdb holds only in-frame clones, not every one. The sample yields some 79,000 clones, 60% to 85% seen once. The input for sequencing was peripheral blood, taken 28 days after the second AZD1222 dose. These TCRs come from an adult who received the AZD1222 COVID-19 vaccine.

The chain combines TRBV28 with TRBJ2-7; 8 bases fit TRBD2. Germline V gene lookup returns CDR1 MDHEN and CDR2 SYDVKM. The V gene end was trimmed by 8 bases and the J gene end by 4 bases; junction bases not matched to a gene: 7. This CDR3 region has 13 residues. The CDR3 here is CASHQSGGYEQYF. CDR3 sequence (DNA): TGTGCCAGCCATCAAAGCGGGGGATACGAGCAGTACTTC.

This clone was observed once. The V and J genes are TRBV3-1 (or the pseudogene TRBV3-2) and TRBJ2-5; D is unresolved. The germline V and J ends were trimmed by 1 base and 7 bases, with 7 bases remaining between them. Germline V gene data show CDR1 as LGHDT and CDR2 as YNNKEL (reference sequence). The CDR3 spans 12 residues. The CDR3 region is CASSQVERTQYF. The CDR3 DNA reads TGTGCCAGCAGCCAAGTTGAGCGGACCCAGTACTTC.

The rearrangement uses TRBV7-9 and TRBJ2-1; D is ambiguous. The V gene's germline CDR1 is SEHNR and CDR2 FQNEAQ (reference sequence). The V and J ends lost 5 bases and 0 bases respectively, with 2 bases between them. The CDR3 covers 12 residues. The CDR3 loop is CASSGSYNEQFF. The CDR3 DNA is TGTGCCAGCAGCGGCTCCTACAATGAGCAGTTCTTC.

This clone was recorded once. The chain employs TRBV7-9 and TRBJ2-7; no firm D call. The ends were cut back, 10 bases at V and 3 bases at J, with 10 bases in the middle. CDR1 and CDR2 (germline): SEHNR, FQNEAQ (reference sequence). This CDR3 is built from 11 residues. CDR3 nucleotide sequence: TGTGCCACCGAGGTAGTCTACGAGCAGTACTTC. Translating gives CATEVVYEQYF.

The chain links TRBV6-2 or TRBV6-3 to TRBJ2-2; the match to TRBD2 covers 7 bases. V shed 2 bases, J shed 6 bases, and the junction held 3 bases outside the gene matches. The germline V gene encodes CDR1 MNHEY and CDR2 SVGEGT. The CDR3 runs 14 residues. The CDR3 DNA sequence: TGTGCCAGCAGTTACAGACTAGCCCCCGGGGAGCTGTTTTTT. Residues: CASSYRLAPGELFF.

V is TRBV3-1 (or the pseudogene TRBV3-2) and J is TRBJ1-5; D gene unclear. This CDR3 spans 15 amino acids. V was trimmed by 0 bases and J by 3 bases, leaving 9 bases between them. From germline, CDR1 is LGHDT and CDR2 YNNKEL (reference sequence). The CDR3 sequence is CASSQDSRINQPQHF. In DNA, the CDR3 is TGTGCCAGCAGCCAAGATTCCAGAATCAATCAGCCCCAGCATTTT.